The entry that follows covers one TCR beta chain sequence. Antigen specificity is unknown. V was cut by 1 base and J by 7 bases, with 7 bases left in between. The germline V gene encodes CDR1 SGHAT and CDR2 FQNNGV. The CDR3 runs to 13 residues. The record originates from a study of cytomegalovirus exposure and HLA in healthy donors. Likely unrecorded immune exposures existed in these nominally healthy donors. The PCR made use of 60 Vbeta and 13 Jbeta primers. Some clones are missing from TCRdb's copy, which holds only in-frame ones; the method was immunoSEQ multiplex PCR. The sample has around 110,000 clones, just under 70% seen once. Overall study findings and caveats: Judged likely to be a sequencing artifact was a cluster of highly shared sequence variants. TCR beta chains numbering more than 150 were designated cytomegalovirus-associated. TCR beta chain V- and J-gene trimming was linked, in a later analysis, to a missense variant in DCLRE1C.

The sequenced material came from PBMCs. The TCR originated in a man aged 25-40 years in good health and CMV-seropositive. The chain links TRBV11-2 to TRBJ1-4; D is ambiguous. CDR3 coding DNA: TGTGCCAGCAGCTTAGGGGCCCGTGAAAAACTGTTTTTT. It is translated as CASSLGAREKLFF.